A selection of T cell receptor beta chains follows, all from one sample in a study of CD8+CD57+ T cells in acquired aplastic anemia. TCRdb re-called the reads with MiXCR, one entry per CDR3 protein. This repertoire shows 450,000 to 600,000 distinct CDR3 sequences, around a third found once; its top ten account for roughly 0.8%. The specimen sequenced was sorted CD4+, CD8+, or CD8+CD57+ T cells (not recorded which) from PBMCs. The receptor source for this set is a human donor with aplastic anemia. Each CDR3 is given with its conserved first and last residue. A D gene is named only where the DNA matches it firmly.

V gene: TRBV12-3/TRBV12-4; D gene: -; J gene: TRBJ2-7; CDR3 protein: CASSKVTGSYEQYF
V gene: TRBV5-1; D gene: -; J gene: TRBJ2-7; CDR3 protein: CASSLGGVGEQYF
V gene: TRBV20-1; D gene: TRBD2; J gene: TRBJ2-1; CDR3 protein: CSARRASGGDNEQFF
V gene: TRBV5-1; D gene: -; J gene: TRBJ1-2; CDR3 protein: CASSSAMGEDGYTF
V gene: TRBV7-8; D gene: -; J gene: TRBJ2-7; CDR3 protein: CASSLDLDRLEQYF
V gene: TRBV20-1; D gene: -; J gene: TRBJ2-3; CDR3 protein: CSAWDSADTQYF
V gene: TRBV30; D gene: -; J gene: TRBJ2-7; CDR3 protein: CAWRQSYEQYF
V gene: TRBV19; D gene: -; J gene: TRBJ2-6; CDR3 protein: CASSSVGSGANVLTF
V gene: TRBV30; D gene: -; J gene: TRBJ2-7; CDR3 protein: CAWNLGMALYEQYF
V gene: TRBV20-1; D gene: TRBD2; J gene: TRBJ2-5; CDR3 protein: CSARGLAALIQETQYF
V gene: TRBV25-1; D gene: TRBD1; J gene: TRBJ2-7; CDR3 protein: CASSVSWGQGGEEQYF
V gene: TRBV5-1; D gene: TRBD2; J gene: TRBJ2-7; CDR3 protein: CASSDPSGSDEQYF
V gene: TRBV4-3; D gene: -; J gene: TRBJ1-5; CDR3 protein: CASSQDHGGPNQPQHF
V gene: TRBV10-3; D gene: TRBD1; J gene: TRBJ1-1; CDR3 protein: CAISARFGQGTEAFF
V gene: TRBV29-1; D gene: -; J gene: TRBJ2-7; CDR3 protein: CSFGGRGEQYF
V gene: TRBV7-2; D gene: -; J gene: TRBJ2-1; CDR3 protein: CASRPASYNEQFF
V gene: TRBV6-1; D gene: -; J gene: TRBJ2-6; CDR3 protein: CASSPGAPSGANVLTF
V gene: TRBV10-3; D gene: -; J gene: TRBJ1-1; CDR3 protein: CAISVSQGNTEAFF
V gene: TRBV7-8; D gene: TRBD1; J gene: TRBJ2-2; CDR3 protein: CASSGQGPGELFF
V gene: TRBV19; D gene: -; J gene: TRBJ2-5; CDR3 protein: CASRLPGLETQYF
V gene: TRBV5-1; D gene: -; J gene: TRBJ2-1; CDR3 protein: CASSSQAAGDYNEQFF
V gene: TRBV9; D gene: -; J gene: TRBJ2-5; CDR3 protein: CASSVAEGLDRRETQYF
V gene: TRBV12-5; D gene: TRBD1; J gene: TRBJ2-7; CDR3 protein: CASGWRDRGYYEQYF
V gene: TRBV10-3; D gene: -; J gene: TRBJ1-2; CDR3 protein: CASSEAQDRNYGYTF
V gene: TRBV25-1; D gene: TRBD2; J gene: TRBJ2-7; CDR3 protein: CASSEGLAGGSREQYF
V gene: TRBV19; D gene: -; J gene: TRBJ1-1; CDR3 protein: CASSIWESNTEAFF
V gene: TRBV20-1; D gene: TRBD1; J gene: TRBJ2-1; CDR3 protein: CSATPGQNYNEQFF
V gene: TRBV2; D gene: -; J gene: TRBJ1-6; CDR3 protein: CVSSEALREDSPLHF
V gene: TRBV11-3; D gene: -; J gene: TRBJ2-1; CDR3 protein: CASSLEYYNEQFF
V gene: TRBV19; D gene: TRBD2; J gene: TRBJ2-5; CDR3 protein: CASSIGGTSQETQYF
V gene: TRBV2; D gene: -; J gene: TRBJ1-2; CDR3 protein: CASSLTMNTEGYTF
V gene: TRBV6-1; D gene: -; J gene: TRBJ2-7; CDR3 protein: CASWDWNTYEQYF
V gene: TRBV2; D gene: TRBD1; J gene: TRBJ2-1; CDR3 protein: CATRDRGNEQFF
V gene: TRBV10-3; D gene: -; J gene: TRBJ1-3; CDR3 protein: CASSYLSGGAGNTIYF
V gene: TRBV7-9; D gene: -; J gene: TRBJ2-7; CDR3 protein: CASSLGGSGEQYF
V gene: TRBV15; D gene: -; J gene: TRBJ1-1; CDR3 protein: CATTSLGHLNTEAFF
V gene: TRBV11-3; D gene: -; J gene: TRBJ2-7; CDR3 protein: CASSLWGAPSYEQYF
V gene: TRBV20-1; D gene: -; J gene: TRBJ2-3; CDR3 protein: CSATGGTDTQYF
V gene: TRBV30; D gene: -; J gene: TRBJ2-6; CDR3 protein: CAWLRGRLKSGANVLTF
V gene: TRBV20-1; D gene: TRBD1; J gene: TRBJ2-7; CDR3 protein: CSARGQGVEQYF
V gene: TRBV7-8; D gene: -; J gene: TRBJ2-7; CDR3 protein: CAYRETTSYEQYF
V gene: TRBV19; D gene: TRBD1; J gene: TRBJ1-2; CDR3 protein: CASIPGQGSWGYTF
V gene: TRBV29-1; D gene: -; J gene: TRBJ1-3; CDR3 protein: CSVVRGLGNTIYF
V gene: TRBV9; D gene: -; J gene: TRBJ2-1; CDR3 protein: CASSPSVSSYNEQFF
V gene: TRBV20-1; D gene: -; J gene: TRBJ1-1; CDR3 protein: CSAPGETLKTEAFF
V gene: TRBV29-1; D gene: -; J gene: TRBJ2-4; CDR3 protein: CSVETRNVAKNIQYF
V gene: TRBV7-2; D gene: -; J gene: TRBJ2-2; CDR3 protein: CASSLVFTGELFF
V gene: TRBV29-1; D gene: TRBD2; J gene: TRBJ2-5; CDR3 protein: CSVPLGVSGGETQYF